A selection of T cell receptor beta chains follows, all from one sample in a study of T-cell reconstitution after alpha-beta-depleted transplantation in children. MiXCR, run by TCRdb on the PCR reads, gives a single entry per CDR3 protein. The sample lists about 400,000 distinct CDR3 sequences, around 21% occurring once. Sequenced material: PBMCs from the stem cell graft donor, taken from the stem cell graft. Source of these receptors: a human donor who donated a stem cell graft to a child with acute myeloid leukemia. Both conserved end residues are part of each CDR3. The D gene is left open where the match is weak. Not all rows give a size; the values are once, few, many and, for expanded clones, a class.

j_call clone_size d_call v_call cdr3_aa cdr3_nt
TRBJ2-7 . . TRBV7-9 CASSLTRRDSGWEQYF TGTGCCAGCAGCTTAACGAGGCGGGACTCGGGTTGGGAGCAGTACTTC
TRBJ1-5 . . TRBV7-2 CASSLAKTTSNQPQHF TGTGCCAGCAGCTTAGCCAAGACAACGAGCAATCAGCCCCAGCATTTT
TRBJ2-7 . TRBD2 TRBV27 CATLTKAGVPGYEQYF TGTGCCACCCTGACCAAAGCGGGAGTCCCGGGATACGAGCAGTACTTC
TRBJ2-7 . . TRBV27 CASSFQSQGREQYF TGTGCCAGCAGTTTTCAGTCCCAGGGGAGAGAGCAGTACTTC
TRBJ2-5 many . TRBV15 CATSRDRVKTQYF TGTGCCACCAGCAGAGACAGGGTGAAGACCCAGTACTTC
TRBJ2-2 few . TRBV29-1 CSVFQGSGTGELFF TGCAGCGTCTTCCAGGGGTCCGGCACCGGGGAGCTGTTTTTT
TRBJ2-1 . TRBD2 TRBV18 CASSPQTSGDYNEQFF TGTGCCAGCTCACCCCAGACTAGCGGGGATTACAATGAGCAGTTCTTC
TRBJ2-3 few . TRBV12-3/TRBV12-4 CASSPLEKATQYF TGTGCCAGCAGCCCGCTAGAGAAAGCTACGCAGTATTTT
TRBJ2-2 . . TRBV6-4 CASSDTANTGELFF TGTGCCAGCAGTGACACAGCTAACACCGGGGAGCTGTTTTTT
TRBJ2-1 . . TRBV7-2 CASSLSFLPNEQFF TGTGCCAGCAGCTTAAGTTTTCTACCGAATGAGCAGTTCTTC
TRBJ2-2 . TRBD1 TRBV12-3/TRBV12-4 CASSARQGANTGELFF TGTGCCAGCAGTGCGCGACAGGGGGCGAACACCGGGGAGCTGTTTTTT
TRBJ2-4 . TRBD2 TRBV28 CASSLSAGGKNIQNF TGTGCCAGCAGTTTATCCGCGGGAGGAAAAAACATTCAGAACTTC
TRBJ2-1 few TRBD2 TRBV20-1 CSASRGLAGGHEQFF TGCAGTGCTAGTCGGGGACTAGCGGGAGGGCATGAGCAGTTCTTC
TRBJ2-7 . . TRBV28 CASRVSRISYEQYF TGTGCCAGCAGAGTATCGCGAATCTCCTACGAGCAGTACTTC
TRBJ2-4 many . TRBV28 CASSPPGENIQYF TGTGCCAGCAGCCCCCCAGGAGAAAACATTCAGTACTTC
TRBJ2-4 . TRBD2 TRBV7-2 CASSPGRGSPGIQYF TGTGCCAGCAGCCCAGGGCGGGGGAGTCCGGGCATTCAGTACTTC
TRBJ2-3 . . TRBV25-1 CASSGLLADTQYF TGTGCCAGCAGTGGGCTCCTAGCGGATACGCAGTATTTT
TRBJ2-6 . . TRBV12-3/TRBV12-4 CASSSMVVAGANVLTF TGTGCCAGCAGTTCGATGGTGGTGGCTGGGGCCAACGTCCTGACTTTC
TRBJ1-5 . . TRBV7-9 CASSLGQDRPQHF TGTGCCAGCAGCTTAGGACAGGATAGGCCCCAGCATTTT
TRBJ2-5 . TRBD1 TRBV5-5 CASSATGARYQETQYF TGTGCCAGCAGCGCGACAGGGGCGAGGTACCAAGAGACCCAGTACTTC
TRBJ2-1 . . TRBV9 CASSVGWLASSSYNEQFF TGTGCCAGCAGCGTAGGGTGGCTAGCGTCGAGCTCCTACAATGAGCAGTTCTTC
TRBJ1-5 . TRBD1 TRBV7-2 CASSFGTVGQPQHF TGTGCCAGCAGCTTCGGGACAGTGGGACAGCCCCAGCATTTT
TRBJ2-1 . TRBD2 TRBV6-2/TRBV6-3 CASREGTPGYNEQFF TGTGCCAGCCGGGAGGGGACTCCGGGATACAATGAGCAGTTCTTC
TRBJ2-5 . TRBD2 TRBV29-1 CSVEGPLEREGIQETQYF TGCAGCGTTGAAGGCCCCCTGGAGCGGGAGGGTATACAAGAGACCCAGTACTTC
TRBJ2-3 few TRBD1 TRBV28 CASSFRGDRVVADTQYF TGTGCCAGCAGTTTTCGGGGGGACAGGGTAGTGGCAGATACGCAGTATTTT
TRBJ1-2 . . TRBV29-1 CSVEQGNYGYTF TGCAGCGTTGAACAGGGCAACTATGGCTACACCTTC
TRBJ2-2 many . TRBV4-1 CASSRSGELFF TGCGCCAGCAGCCGTTCCGGGGAGCTGTTTTTT
TRBJ2-1 few . TRBV2 CASMGSEQFF TGTGCCAGCATGGGCTCTGAGCAGTTCTTC
TRBJ2-1 many . TRBV6-1 CASSELRYNEQFF TGTGCCAGCAGTGAATTACGGTACAATGAGCAGTTCTTC
TRBJ2-1 few . TRBV20-1 CSARDFGGGGNEQFF TGCAGTGCTAGAGATTTTGGGGGAGGAGGGAATGAGCAGTTCTTC
TRBJ1-5 . TRBD1 TRBV7-2 CASSFGQGGSQPQHF TGTGCCAGCAGCTTTGGACAGGGGGGGAGTCAGCCCCAGCATTTT
TRBJ1-2 . . TRBV7-9 CASSLAGGTGGYGYTF TGTGCCAGCAGCTTAGCCGGTGGCACCGGGGGCTATGGCTACACCTTC
TRBJ2-7 . . TRBV7-8 CASSLYFRGSSYEQYF TGTGCCAGCAGCTTATATTTCAGGGGCTCCTCCTACGAGCAGTACTTC
TRBJ2-7 . . TRBV25-1 CASSERLDGSYEQYF TGTGCCAGCAGTGAGCGACTAGACGGTTCCTACGAGCAGTACTTC
TRBJ1-6 few . TRBV20-1 CSATSGTDSPLHF TGCAGTGCAACCTCCGGGACTGATTCACCCCTCCACTTT
TRBJ2-3 . . TRBV12-5 CASGSGTVSTDTQYF TGTGCTAGTGGCTCCGGGACCGTTAGCACAGATACGCAGTATTTT
TRBJ1-2 . . TRBV5-1 CASSGAGTDYGYTF TGCGCCAGCAGCGGCGCCGGGACCGACTATGGCTACACCTTC
TRBJ2-2 many . TRBV25-1 CASSDGQTGELFF TGTGCCAGCAGTGACGGACAGACCGGGGAGCTGTTTTTT
TRBJ2-3 . . TRBV6-5 CASSYSSRQPDTQYF TGTGCCAGCAGTTACTCCTCACGACAGCCAGATACGCAGTATTTT
TRBJ2-3 few TRBD2 TRBV4-1 CASSQDRTSGYTDTQYF TGCGCCAGCAGCCAAGATAGGACTAGCGGTTACACAGATACGCAGTATTTT
TRBJ2-5 few . TRBV5-1 CASSLLGPQETQYF TGCGCCAGCAGCTTGTTAGGTCCACAAGAGACCCAGTACTTC
TRBJ2-5 many . TRBV5-1 CASSPGDQETQYF TGCGCCAGCAGCCCAGGAGACCAAGAGACCCAGTACTTC
TRBJ2-7 few TRBD2 TRBV12-3/TRBV12-4 CASSLVLAGGNEQYF TGTGCCAGCAGTTTGGTACTAGCGGGAGGCAACGAGCAGTACTTC
TRBJ2-7 many . TRBV20-1 CSARDDEFGSYEQYF TGCAGTGCTAGAGATGATGAATTTGGATCCTACGAGCAGTACTTC
TRBJ2-3 . . TRBV4-1 CASSQVGADTQYF TGCGCCAGCAGCCAAGTGGGGGCAGATACGCAGTATTTT
TRBJ2-2 . . TRBV24-1 CATSDRGKGTGELFF TGTGCCACCAGTGACCGAGGGAAGGGGACCGGGGAGCTGTTTTTT
TRBJ1-2 many TRBD1 TRBV6-5 CASSSGTGGVLRYYGYTF TGTGCCAGCAGTTCCGGGACAGGGGGCGTTCTGCGATATTATGGCTACACCTTC
TRBJ2-7 . TRBD2 TRBV28 CASRPTSGGNYEQYF TGTGCCAGCAGGCCGACTAGCGGAGGGAACTACGAGCAGTACTTC
TRBJ1-1 . . TRBV29-1 CSVGPALTGYEAFF TGCAGCGTTGGACCCGCGTTAACAGGATATGAAGCTTTCTTT
TRBJ2-1 many . TRBV20-1 CSARDWSSYNEQFF TGCAGTGCTAGAGACTGGAGCTCCTACAATGAGCAGTTCTTC
TRBJ2-7 few . TRBV7-2 CASSFQGLEQYF TGTGCCAGCAGCTTTCAGGGGCTCGAGCAGTACTTC
TRBJ2-7 many . TRBV29-1 CSVEGGLGYEQYF TGCAGCGTTGAAGGGGGCCTGGGCTACGAGCAGTACTTC
TRBJ2-7 . TRBD2 TRBV9 CASSPRTSGRAKTYEQYF TGTGCCAGCAGCCCCCGGACTAGCGGGAGGGCAAAAACCTACGAGCAGTACTTC
TRBJ2-7 . . TRBV18 CASFDRGLEQYF TGTGCCAGCTTTGATCGTGGGCTCGAGCAGTACTTC
TRBJ2-1 few TRBD2 TRBV5-1 CASRAGLAGGAALYNEQFF TGCGCCAGCAGGGCAGGCCTAGCGGGAGGGGCAGCCCTCTACAATGAGCAGTTCTTC